This record concerns one TCR beta chain sequence. The assay was immunoSEQ multiplex PCR, and TCRdb's table has in-frame clones only and misses some. The sample holds tens of thousands of clones, 93% seen once. These data originate in a study of technical replicates of blood from several donors. The CDR3 length is 12 residues. Germline values: CDR1 MNHEY, CDR2 SMNVEV (reference sequence). Material: PBMCs. The rearrangement joins TRBV27 to TRBJ2-7; the D gene is possibly TRBD1 (8 bases). This TCR came from a human donor in good health. Some clones in this sample may be carry-over from other donors' samples. The DNA of the CDR3 is TGTGCTGTACAGGGGGGGTCCTACGAGCAGTACTTC. Its protein product is CAVQGGSYEQYF.